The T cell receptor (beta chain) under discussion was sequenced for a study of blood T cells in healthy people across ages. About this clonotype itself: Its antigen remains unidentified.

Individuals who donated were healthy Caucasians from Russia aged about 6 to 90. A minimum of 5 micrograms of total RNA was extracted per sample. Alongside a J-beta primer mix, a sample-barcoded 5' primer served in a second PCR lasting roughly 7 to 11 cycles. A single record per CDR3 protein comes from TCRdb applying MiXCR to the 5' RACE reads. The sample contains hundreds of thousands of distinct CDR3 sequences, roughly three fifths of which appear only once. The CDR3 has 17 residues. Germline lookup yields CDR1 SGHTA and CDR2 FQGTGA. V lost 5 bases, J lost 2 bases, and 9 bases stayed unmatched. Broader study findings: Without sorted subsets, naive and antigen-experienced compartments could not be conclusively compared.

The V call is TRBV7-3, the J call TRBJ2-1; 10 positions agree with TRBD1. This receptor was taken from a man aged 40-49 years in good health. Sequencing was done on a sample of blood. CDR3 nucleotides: TGTGCCAGCAGCCGGCTTCCCGGGACAGGGGCCTACAATGAGCAGTTCTTC. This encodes CASSRLPGTGAYNEQFF.